This TCR beta chain was observed in a study of T-cell memory formation after mild COVID-19. Points from the study as a whole: Of the contracting clones, CD4+ ones lay mainly in CM and EM, and CD8+ ones in EMRA. Prior to infection, memory already included some responding clones, suggesting cross-reactive memory joined.

This clonotype showed up just a few times. The antigen remains undetermined. 5'RACE, which relied on constant-segment primers, yielded TCR alpha and TCR beta cDNA libraries carrying sample barcodes and UMIs. TCRdb fed the 5' RACE reads into MiXCR, producing one record per CDR3 protein. The table shows 250,000 to 300,000 distinct CDR3 sequences, with approximately 15% occurring only once. The TCR was taken from a man aged 18 to 29 who had mild COVID-19 (a few samples of this study predate the infection). Cell type and time point are not known. Sequences were obtained from PBMCs or a T cell subset sorted from them (not recorded which).

In DNA, the CDR3 is TGCGCCAGCAGCTTGAGGGCCATCGACCCCAATGAGCAGTTCTTC. It encodes CASSLRAIDPNEQFF. This chain connects TRBV5-1 to TRBJ2-1; D remains ambiguous. V gave up 1 base and J gave up 6 bases, with 14 bases separating them. Germline loops: CDR1 SGHRS, CDR2 YFSETQ. This CDR3 has 15 amino acids.